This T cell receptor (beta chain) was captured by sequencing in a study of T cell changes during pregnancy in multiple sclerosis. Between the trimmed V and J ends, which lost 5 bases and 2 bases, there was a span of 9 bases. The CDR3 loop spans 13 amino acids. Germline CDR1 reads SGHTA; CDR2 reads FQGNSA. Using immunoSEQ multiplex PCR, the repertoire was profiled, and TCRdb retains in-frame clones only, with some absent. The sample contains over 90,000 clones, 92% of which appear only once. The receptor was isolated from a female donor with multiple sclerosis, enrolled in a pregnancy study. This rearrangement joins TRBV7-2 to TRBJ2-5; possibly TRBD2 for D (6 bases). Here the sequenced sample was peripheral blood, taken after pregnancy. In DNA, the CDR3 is TGTGCCAGCAGCCGACTAGTTCAAGAGACCCAGTACTTC. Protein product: CASSRLVQETQYF.